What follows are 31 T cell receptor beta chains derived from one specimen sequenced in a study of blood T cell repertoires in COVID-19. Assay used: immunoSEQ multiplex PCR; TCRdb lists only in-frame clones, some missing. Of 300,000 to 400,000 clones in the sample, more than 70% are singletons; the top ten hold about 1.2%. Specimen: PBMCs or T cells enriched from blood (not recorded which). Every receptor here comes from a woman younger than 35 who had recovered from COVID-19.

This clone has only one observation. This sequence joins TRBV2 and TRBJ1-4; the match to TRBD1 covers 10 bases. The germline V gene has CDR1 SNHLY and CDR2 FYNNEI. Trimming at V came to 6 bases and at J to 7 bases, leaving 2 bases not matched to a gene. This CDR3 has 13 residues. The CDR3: CASSGTGVEKLFF. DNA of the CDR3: TGTGCCAGCAGCGGGACAGGGGTTGAAAAACTGTTTTTT. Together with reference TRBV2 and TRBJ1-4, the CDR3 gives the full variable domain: EPEVTQTPSHQVTQMGQEVILRCVPISNHLYFYWYRQILGQKVEFLVSFYNNEISEKSEIFDDQFSVERPDGSNFTLKIRSTKLEDSAMYFCASSGTGVEKLFFGSGTQLSVL.

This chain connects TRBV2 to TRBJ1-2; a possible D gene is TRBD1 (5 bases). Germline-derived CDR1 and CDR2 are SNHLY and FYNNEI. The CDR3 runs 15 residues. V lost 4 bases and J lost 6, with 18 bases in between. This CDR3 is CASSVSVRRGHGYTF. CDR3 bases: TGTGCCAGCAGTGTCTCCGTCCGAAGGGGCCATGGCTACACCTTC.

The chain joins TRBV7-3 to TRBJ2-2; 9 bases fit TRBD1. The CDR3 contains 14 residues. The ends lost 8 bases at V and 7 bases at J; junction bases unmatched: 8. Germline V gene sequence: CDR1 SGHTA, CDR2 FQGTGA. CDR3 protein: CASRPQGANGELFF. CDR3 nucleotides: TGTGCCAGCCGCCCACAGGGGGCGAACGGGGAGCTGTTTTTT.

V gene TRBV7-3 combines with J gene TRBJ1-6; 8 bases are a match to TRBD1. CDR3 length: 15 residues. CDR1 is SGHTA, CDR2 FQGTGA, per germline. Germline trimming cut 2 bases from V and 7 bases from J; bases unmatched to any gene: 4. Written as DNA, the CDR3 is TGTGCCAGCAGCTTAGGACAGGGAGCGAATTCACCCCTCCACTTT. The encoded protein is CASSLGQGANSPLHF.

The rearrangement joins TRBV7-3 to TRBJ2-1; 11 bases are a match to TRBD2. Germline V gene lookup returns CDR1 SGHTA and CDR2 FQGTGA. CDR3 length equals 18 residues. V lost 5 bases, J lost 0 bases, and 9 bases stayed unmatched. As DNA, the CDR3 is TGTGCCAGCAGCCCAGGACTAGCGGGCTATGACTCCTACAATGAGCAGTTCTTC. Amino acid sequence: CASSPGLAGYDSYNEQFF. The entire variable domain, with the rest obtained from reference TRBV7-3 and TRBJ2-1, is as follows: GAGVSQTPSNKVTEKGKYVELRCDPISGHTALYWYRQSLGQGPEFLIYFQGTGAADDSGLPNDRFFAVRPEGSVSTLKIQRTERGDSAVYLCASSPGLAGYDSYNEQFFGPGTRLTVL.

This CDR3 is CASSFKEGISPLHF. The CDR3 coding sequence is TGTGCCAGCAGCTTCAAAGAGGGAATTTCACCCCTCCACTTT. J is TRBJ1-6 and V is TRBV5-4, with D uncertain. The V end lost 2 bases, the J end lost 9 bases, and 12 bases lay between the germline ends. CDR1 and CDR2 (germline): SGHNT, YYREEE (reference sequence). The CDR3 is made up of 14 amino acids.

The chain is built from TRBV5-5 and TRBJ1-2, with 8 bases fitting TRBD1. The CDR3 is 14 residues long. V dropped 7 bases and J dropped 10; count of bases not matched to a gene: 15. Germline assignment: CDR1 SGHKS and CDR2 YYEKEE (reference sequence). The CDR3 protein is CASSQIGAGGIYTF. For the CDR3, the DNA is TGTGCCAGCTCCCAAATCGGGGCAGGGGGCATCTACACCTTC.

The DNA for the CDR3 is TGTGCCAGCAGCTTCCAGGGGGCCACAGATACGCAGTATTTT. Encoded protein: CASSFQGATDTQYF. V usage is TRBV7-9 and J usage is TRBJ2-3; 8 bases line up with TRBD1. CDR3 length: 14 residues. The germline CDR1 and CDR2 sequences are SEHNR and FQNEAQ (reference sequence). The J segment lost 2 bases and the V segment lost 3 bases, leaving 1 base of the junction unmatched.

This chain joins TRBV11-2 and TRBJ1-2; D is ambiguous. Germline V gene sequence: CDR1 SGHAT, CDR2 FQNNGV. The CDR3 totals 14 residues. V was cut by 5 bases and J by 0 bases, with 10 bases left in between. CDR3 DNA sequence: TGTGCCAGCAGCCAGCGGGAAGCTAACTATGGCTACACCTTC. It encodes CASSQREANYGYTF. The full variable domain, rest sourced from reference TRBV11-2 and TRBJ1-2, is EAGVAQSPRYKIIEKRQSVAFWCNPISGHATLYWYQQILGQGPKLLIQFQNNGVVDDSQLPKDRFSAERLKGVDSTLKIQPAKLEDSAVYLCASSQREANYGYTFGSGTRLTVV.

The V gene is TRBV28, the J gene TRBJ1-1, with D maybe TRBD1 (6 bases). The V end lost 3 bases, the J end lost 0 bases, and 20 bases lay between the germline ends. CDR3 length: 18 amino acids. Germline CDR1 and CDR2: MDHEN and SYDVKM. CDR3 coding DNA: TGTGCCAGCAGTTTCTATAGGGGGTTTGAGATCATGAACACTGAAGCTTTCTTT. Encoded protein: CASSFYRGFEIMNTEAFF. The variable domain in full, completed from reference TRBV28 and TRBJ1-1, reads DVKVTQSSRYLVKRTGEKVFLECVQDMDHENMFWYRQDPGLGLRLIYFSYDVKMKEKGDIPEGYSVSREKKERFSLILESASTNQTSMYLCASSFYRGFEIMNTEAFFGQGTRLTVV.

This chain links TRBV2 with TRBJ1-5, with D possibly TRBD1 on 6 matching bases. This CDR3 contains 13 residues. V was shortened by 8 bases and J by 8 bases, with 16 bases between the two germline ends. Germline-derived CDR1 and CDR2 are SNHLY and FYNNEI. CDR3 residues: CASLTGPEEPQHF. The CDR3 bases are TGTGCCAGCCTTACAGGGCCGGAGGAGCCCCAGCATTTT.

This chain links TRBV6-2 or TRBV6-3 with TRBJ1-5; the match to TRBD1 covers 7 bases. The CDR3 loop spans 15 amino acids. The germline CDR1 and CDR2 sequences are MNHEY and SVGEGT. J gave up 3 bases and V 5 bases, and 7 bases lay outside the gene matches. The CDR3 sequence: CASSPQQGHNQPQHF. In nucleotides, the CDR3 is TGTGCCAGCAGTCCCCAACAGGGGCACAATCAGCCCCAGCATTTT.

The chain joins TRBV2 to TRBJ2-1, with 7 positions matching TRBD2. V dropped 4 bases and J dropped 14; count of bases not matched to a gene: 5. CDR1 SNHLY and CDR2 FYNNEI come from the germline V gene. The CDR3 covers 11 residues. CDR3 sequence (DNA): TGTGCCAGCAGTGTAGAAACTAGCGAGTTCTTC. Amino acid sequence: CASSVETSEFF.

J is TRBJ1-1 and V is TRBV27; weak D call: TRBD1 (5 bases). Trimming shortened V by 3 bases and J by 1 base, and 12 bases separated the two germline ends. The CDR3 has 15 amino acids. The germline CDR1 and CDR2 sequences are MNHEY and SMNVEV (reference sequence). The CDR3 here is CASSFTGGENTEAFF. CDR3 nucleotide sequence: TGTGCCAGCAGTTTCACGGGGGGTGAGAACACTGAAGCTTTCTTT.

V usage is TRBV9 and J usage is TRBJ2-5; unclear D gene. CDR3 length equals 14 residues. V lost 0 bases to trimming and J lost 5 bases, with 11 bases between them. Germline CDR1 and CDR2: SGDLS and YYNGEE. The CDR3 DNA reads TGTGCCAGCAGCGTAGCAGGATCATCGGAGACCCAGTACTTC. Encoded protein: CASSVAGSSETQYF.

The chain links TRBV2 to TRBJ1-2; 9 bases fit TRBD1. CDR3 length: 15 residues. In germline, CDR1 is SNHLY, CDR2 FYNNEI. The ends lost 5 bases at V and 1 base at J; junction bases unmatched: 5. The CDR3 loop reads CASSNSDRGNYGYTF. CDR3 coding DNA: TGTGCCAGCAGTAACTCGGACAGGGGTAACTATGGCTACACCTTC.

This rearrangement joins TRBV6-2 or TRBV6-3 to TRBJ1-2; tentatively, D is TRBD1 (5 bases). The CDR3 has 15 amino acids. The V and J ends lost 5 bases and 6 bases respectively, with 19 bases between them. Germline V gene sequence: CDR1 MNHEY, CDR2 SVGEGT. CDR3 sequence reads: CASSPHTGLGDGYTF. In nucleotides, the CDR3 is TGTGCCAGCAGTCCCCACACGGGACTGGGGGATGGCTACACCTTC.

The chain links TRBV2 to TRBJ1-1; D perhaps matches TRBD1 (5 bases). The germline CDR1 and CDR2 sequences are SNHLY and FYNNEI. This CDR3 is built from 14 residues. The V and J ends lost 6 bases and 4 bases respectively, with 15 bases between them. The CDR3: CASSLGGVGTEAFF. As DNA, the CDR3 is TGTGCCAGCAGCCTGGGGGGGGTTGGCACTGAAGCTTTCTTT.

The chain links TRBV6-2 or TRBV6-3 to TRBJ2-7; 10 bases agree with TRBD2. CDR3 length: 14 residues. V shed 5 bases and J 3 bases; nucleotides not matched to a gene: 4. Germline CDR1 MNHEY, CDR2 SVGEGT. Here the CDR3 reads CASSSGGAGYEQYF. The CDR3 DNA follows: TGTGCCAGCAGTAGCGGGGGGGCCGGCTACGAGCAGTACTTC.

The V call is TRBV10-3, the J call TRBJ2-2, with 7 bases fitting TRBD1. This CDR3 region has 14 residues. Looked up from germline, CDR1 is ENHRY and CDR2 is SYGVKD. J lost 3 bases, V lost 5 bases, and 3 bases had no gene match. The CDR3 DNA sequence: TGTGCCATCAGTAAGGGACAGCACACCGGGGAGCTGTTTTTT. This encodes CAISKGQHTGELFF.

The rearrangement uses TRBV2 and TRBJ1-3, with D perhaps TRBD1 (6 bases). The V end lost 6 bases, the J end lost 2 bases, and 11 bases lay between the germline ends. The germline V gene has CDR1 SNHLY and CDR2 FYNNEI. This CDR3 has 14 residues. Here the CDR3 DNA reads TGTGCCAGCAGGGACAGAAGCACTGGAAACACCATATATTTT. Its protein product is CASRDRSTGNTIYF. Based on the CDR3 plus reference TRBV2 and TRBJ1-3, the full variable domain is EPEVTQTPSHQVTQMGQEVILRCVPISNHLYFYWYRQILGQKVEFLVSFYNNEISEKSEIFDDQFSVERPDGSNFTLKIRSTKLEDSAMYFCASRDRSTGNTIYFGEGSWLTVV.

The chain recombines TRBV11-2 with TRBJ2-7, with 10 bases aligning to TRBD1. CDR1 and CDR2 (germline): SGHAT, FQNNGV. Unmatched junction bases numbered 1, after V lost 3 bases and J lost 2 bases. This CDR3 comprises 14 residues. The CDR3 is CASSFGTGAYEQYF. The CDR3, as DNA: TGTGCCAGCAGCTTCGGGACAGGGGCCTACGAGCAGTACTTC.

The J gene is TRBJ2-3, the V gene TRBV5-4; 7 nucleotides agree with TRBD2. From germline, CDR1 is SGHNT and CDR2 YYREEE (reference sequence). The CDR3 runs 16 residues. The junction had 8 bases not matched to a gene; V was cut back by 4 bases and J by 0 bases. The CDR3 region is CASSPRSGESTDTQYF. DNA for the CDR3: TGTGCCAGCAGCCCGCGAAGCGGGGAGAGCACAGATACGCAGTATTTT.

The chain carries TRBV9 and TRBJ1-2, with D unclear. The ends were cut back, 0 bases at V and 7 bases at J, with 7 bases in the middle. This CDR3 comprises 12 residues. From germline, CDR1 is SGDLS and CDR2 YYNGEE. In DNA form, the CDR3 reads TGTGCCAGCAGCGTAGTCGAGTTTGGCTACACCTTC. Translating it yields CASSVVEFGYTF.

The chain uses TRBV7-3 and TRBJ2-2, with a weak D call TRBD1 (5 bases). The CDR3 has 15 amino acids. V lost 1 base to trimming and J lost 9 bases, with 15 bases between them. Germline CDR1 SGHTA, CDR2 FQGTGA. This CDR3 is CASSLKAGSSWELFF. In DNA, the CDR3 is TGTGCCAGCAGCTTAAAGGCAGGGTCGAGCTGGGAGCTGTTTTTT.

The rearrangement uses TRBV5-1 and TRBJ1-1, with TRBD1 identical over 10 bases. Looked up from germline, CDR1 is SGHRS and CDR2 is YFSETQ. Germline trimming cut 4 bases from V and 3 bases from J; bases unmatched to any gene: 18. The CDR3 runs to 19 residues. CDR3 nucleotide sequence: TGCGCCAGCAGCGGGAGAAAGACAGGGGGCCCCCGCTTGGACACTGAAGCTTTCTTT. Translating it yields CASSGRKTGGPRLDTEAFF.

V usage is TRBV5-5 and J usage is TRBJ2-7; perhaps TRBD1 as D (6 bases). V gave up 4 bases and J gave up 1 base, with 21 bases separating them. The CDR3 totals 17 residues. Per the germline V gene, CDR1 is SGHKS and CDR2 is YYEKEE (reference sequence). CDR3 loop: CASSLYWTATISYEQYF. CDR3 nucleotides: TGTGCCAGCAGCCTCTACTGGACAGCAACAATTTCCTACGAGCAGTACTTC. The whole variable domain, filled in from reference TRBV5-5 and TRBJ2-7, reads DAGVTQSPTHLIKTRGQQVTLRCSPISGHKSVSWYQQVLGQGPQFIFQYYEKEERGRGNFPDRFSARQFPNYSSELNVNALLLGDSALYLCASSLYWTATISYEQYFGPGTRLTVT.

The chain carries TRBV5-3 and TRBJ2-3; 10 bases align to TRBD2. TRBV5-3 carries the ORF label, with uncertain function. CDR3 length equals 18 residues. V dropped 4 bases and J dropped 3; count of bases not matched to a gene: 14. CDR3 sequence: CARSSSERGGRRTDTQYF. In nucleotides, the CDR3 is TGTGCCAGAAGCAGTTCCGAGCGGGGGGGCCGTAGGACAGATACGCAGTATTTT.

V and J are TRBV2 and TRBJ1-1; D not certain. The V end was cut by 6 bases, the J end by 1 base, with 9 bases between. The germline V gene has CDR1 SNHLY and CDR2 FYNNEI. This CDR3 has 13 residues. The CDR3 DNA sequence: TGTGCCAGCAGCGCGCCGGGGAACACTGAAGCTTTCTTT. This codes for CASSAPGNTEAFF.

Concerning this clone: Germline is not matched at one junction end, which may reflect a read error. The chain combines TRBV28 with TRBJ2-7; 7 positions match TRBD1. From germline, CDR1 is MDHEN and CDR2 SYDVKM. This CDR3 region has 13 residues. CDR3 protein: CASSLVHGTAFNF. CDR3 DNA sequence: TGTGCCAGCAGTTTAGTCCACGGGACAGCATTTAACTTC. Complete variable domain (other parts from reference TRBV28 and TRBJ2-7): DVKVTQSSRYLVKRTGEKVFLECVQDMDHENMFWYRQDPGLGLRLIYFSYDVKMKEKGDIPEGYSVSREKKERFSLILESASTNQTSMYLCASSLVHGTAFNFGPGTRLTVT.

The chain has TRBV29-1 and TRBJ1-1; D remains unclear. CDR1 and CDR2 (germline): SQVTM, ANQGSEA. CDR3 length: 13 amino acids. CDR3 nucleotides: TGCAGGGCTTTGGGTGGAGGGAACACTGAAGCTTTCTTT. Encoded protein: CRALGGGNTEAFF.